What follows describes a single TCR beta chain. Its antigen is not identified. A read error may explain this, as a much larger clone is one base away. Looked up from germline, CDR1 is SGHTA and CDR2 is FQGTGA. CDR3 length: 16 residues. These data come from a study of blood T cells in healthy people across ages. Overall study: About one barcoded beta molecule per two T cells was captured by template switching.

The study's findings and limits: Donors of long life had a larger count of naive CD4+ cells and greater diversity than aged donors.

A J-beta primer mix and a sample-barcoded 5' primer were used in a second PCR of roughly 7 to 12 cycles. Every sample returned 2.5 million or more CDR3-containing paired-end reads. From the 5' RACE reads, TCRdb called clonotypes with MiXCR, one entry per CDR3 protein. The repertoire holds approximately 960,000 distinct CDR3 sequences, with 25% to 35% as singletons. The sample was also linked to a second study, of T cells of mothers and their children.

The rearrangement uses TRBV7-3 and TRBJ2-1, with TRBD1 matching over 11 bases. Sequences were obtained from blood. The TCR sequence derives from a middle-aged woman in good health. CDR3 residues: CVSSSTGTGGYNEQFF. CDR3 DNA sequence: TGTGTCAGCAGTTCAACCGGGACAGGGGGCTACAATGAGCAGTTCTTC.